These 21 T cell receptor beta chains share one sample of origin, sequenced in a study of T cells in Graves' hyperthyroidism and ophthalmopathy. It was RNA transcripts that yielded the amplified TCR beta CDR3 regions. HTBI primers were used for first-round RT-PCR of the TCR CDR3. TCRdb ran MiXCR on the multiplex PCR reads and lists one entry per CDR3 protein. Of approximately 220,000 distinct CDR3 sequences listed, around 19% were seen once; the top ten hold roughly 44%. Sequences were obtained from blood. The receptors were gathered from a man aged 35 to 55 with Graves' hyperthyroidism.

This clonotype has just a few counts. V and J are TRBV6-6 and TRBJ1-3; the match to TRBD1 covers 8 bases. The V segment lost 0 bases and the J segment 0 bases; nucleotides outside the gene matches: 10. The CDR3 covers 19 residues. Germline-derived CDR1 and CDR2 are MNHNY and SVGAGI (reference sequence). As DNA, the CDR3 is TGTGCCAGCAGTTACTCGAGCACAGGGGGATCCTACTCTGGAAACACCATATATTTT. Its translation is CASSYSSTGGSYSGNTIYF.

V and J are TRBV9 and TRBJ1-6; 7 positions agree with TRBD1. This CDR3 has 14 amino acids. Per germline, CDR1 SGDLS and CDR2 YYNGEE. The trim removed 3 bases at V and 9 bases at J, leaving 6 bases unmatched. CDR3 sequence: CASSDFRTGSPLHF. The CDR3 DNA follows: TGTGCCAGCAGCGACTTTAGGACAGGTTCACCCCTCCACTTT.

V and J are TRBV29-1 and TRBJ1-1; 9 nucleotides align to TRBD1. The CDR3 length is 15 residues. The J segment lost 0 bases and the V segment lost 8 bases, leaving 10 bases of the junction unmatched. Germline V gene lookup returns CDR1 SQVTM and CDR2 ANQGSEA. Here the CDR3 DNA reads TGCAGCACGGACAGGGGCGACTCTATGAACACTGAAGCTTTCTTT. Translated: CSTDRGDSMNTEAFF.

This clonotype was observed at least ten times. CDR3 sequence (DNA): TGTGCCAGCAGTTTATCACAGGGGATAGAGACCCAGTACTTC. Translated, it gives CASSLSQGIETQYF. The J gene is TRBJ2-5, the V gene TRBV28; 7 bases are a match to TRBD1. Trimming removed 1 base from V and 4 bases from J; junction bases left unmatched: 3. Germline V gene data show CDR1 as MDHEN and CDR2 as SYDVKM. The CDR3 extends over 14 amino acids.

This clonotype was seen a few times. The chain recombines TRBV28 with TRBJ2-1, with D perhaps matching TRBD2 (6 bases). CDR3 length: 19 amino acids. V lost 0 bases to trimming and J lost 0 bases, with 18 bases between them. Germline V gene lookup returns CDR1 MDHEN and CDR2 SYDVKM. CDR3 protein: CASSLWVGGEAPSYNEQFF. The CDR3, as DNA: TGTGCCAGCAGTTTATGGGTGGGCGGGGAAGCTCCCTCCTACAATGAGCAGTTCTTC.

CDR3 in amino acids: CASSYRRGALEQYF. CDR3 sequence (DNA): TGTGCCAGCAGTTACAGGCGGGGGGCCCTCGAGCAGTACTTC. The chain combines TRBV6-5 with TRBJ2-7, with 8 bases identical to TRBD2. Germline V gene sequence: CDR1 MNHEY, CDR2 SVGAGI. The V segment lost 2 bases and the J segment 6 bases; nucleotides outside the gene matches: 6. The CDR3 length is 14 residues.

The chain carries TRBV2 and TRBJ2-7, with D possibly matching TRBD2 (6 bases). Germline CDR1 is SNHLY and CDR2 is FYNNEI. CDR3 size: 13 residues. The V and J ends lost 8 bases and 0 bases respectively, with 11 bases between them. CDR3 amino acids: CASGDGSSYEQYF. CDR3 nucleotides: TGTGCCAGCGGGGACGGGAGCTCCTACGAGCAGTACTTC.

The sample holds a few counts of this clonotype. The rearrangement uses TRBV4-3 and TRBJ2-3; 14 nucleotides align to TRBD2. V lost 0 bases and J lost 4; bases outside the gene matches: 6. The CDR3 loop spans 18 amino acids. Germline CDR1 and CDR2: LGHNA and YSLEER. The CDR3 DNA reads as TGCGCCAGCAGCCAAGATGAGGGACTAGCGGGGGCCGCAGATACGCAGTATTTT. Translated, it gives CASSQDEGLAGAADTQYF.

The CDR3 nucleotides read TGTGCCAGCAGTTCGACTCCAGGGTTAGTGAACACTGAAGCTTTCTTT. Translating it yields CASSSTPGLVNTEAFF. V and J are TRBV27 and TRBJ1-1; possible D gene TRBD1, 5 bases. The V gene's germline CDR1 is MNHEY and CDR2 SMNVEV (reference sequence). CDR3 length: 16 amino acids. The V end lost 4 bases, the J end lost 0 bases, and 15 bases lay between the germline ends.

A remark on this clonotype: A read error may be the cause here, since a much bigger clone is one base away. This chain connects TRBV15 to TRBJ1-4; D is perhaps TRBD1 (5 bases). Per germline, CDR1 LNHNV and CDR2 YYDKDF (reference sequence). CDR3 length equals 15 residues. DNA for the CDR3: TGTGCCACCAGCAGAGAAGGGCAGGGAGGAGAAAGACTGTTTTTT. It translates to CATSREGQGGERLFF.

In this sample, this clonotype turned up many times. The rearrangement links TRBV5-1 to TRBJ1-2; D remains ambiguous. The V and J ends lost 3 bases and 0 bases respectively, with 3 bases between them. Germline lookup yields CDR1 SGHRS and CDR2 YFSETQ. This CDR3 has 12 amino acids. The CDR3 reads CASSSTNYGYTF. The CDR3 DNA follows: TGCGCCAGCAGCTCGACTAACTATGGCTACACCTTC.

The genes are TRBV2 and TRBJ2-3; TRBD2 agrees at 10 bases. There are 19 residues in the CDR3. The junction had 20 bases not matched to a gene; V was cut back by 10 bases and J by 1 base. CDR1 is SNHLY and CDR2 is FYNNEI in the germline V gene. The CDR3 DNA follows: TGTGCCACTATAGGACTAGTAGCGGGGGGCATTAAACGCACAGATACGCAGTATTTT. Its protein product is CATIGLVAGGIKRTDTQYF.

This clonotype appeared many times. The J gene is TRBJ1-1, the V gene TRBV12-3 or TRBV12-4, with no clear D. V was pared by 3 bases and J by 5 bases, with 7 bases between. The CDR3 extends over 12 amino acids. The DNA of the CDR3 is TGTGCCAGCAGTTTCCAAGAAACTGAAGCTTTCTTT. Protein product: CASSFQETEAFF.

V and J are TRBV11-2 and TRBJ2-2; weak D call: TRBD1 (5 bases). The CDR3 extends over 15 amino acids. V was clipped by 6 bases and J by 0 bases, with 11 bases between them. Germline V gene lookup returns CDR1 SGHAT and CDR2 FQNNGV. CDR3 nucleotide sequence: TGTGCCAGCAGACGTCGACAGACGAACACCGGGGAGCTGTTTTTT. Translated, it gives CASRRRQTNTGELFF.

This clonotype was recorded a few times. The chain couples TRBV7-9 to TRBJ2-2; 9 nucleotides line up with TRBD1. CDR3 length equals 15 residues. V lost 0 bases to trimming and J lost 5 bases; unmatched junction nucleotides: 1. The germline CDR1 and CDR2 sequences are SEHNR and FQNEAQ (reference sequence). CDR3 bases: TGTGCCAGCAGCTTAGCAGGACAGGGGACCGGGGAGCTGTTTTTT. This translates into CASSLAGQGTGELFF. The whole variable domain, filled in from reference TRBV7-9 and TRBJ2-2, reads DTGVSQNPRHKITKRGQNVTFRCDPISEHNRLYWYRQTLGQGPEFLTYFQNEAQLEKSRLLSDRFSAERPKGSFSTLEIQRTEQGDSAMYLCASSLAGQGTGELFFGEGSRLTVL.

This clonotype was found a few times. CDR3 bases: TGTGCCAGCAGTCCCCCGGGCAGAATCTATGGCTACACCTTC. Its protein is CASSPPGRIYGYTF. The chain joins TRBV27 to TRBJ1-2; D gene uncertain. Germline CDR1 and CDR2: MNHEY and SMNVEV (reference sequence). The CDR3 runs to 14 residues. The V and J ends lost 5 bases and 4 bases respectively, with 14 bases between them.

This clonotype was observed many times. This chain joins TRBV18 and TRBJ2-7; weak D call: TRBD2 (6 bases). The length of the CDR3 is 12 residues. Germline V gene sequence: CDR1 KGHSH, CDR2 LQKENI. Trimming left V 6 bases short and J 5 bases short, with 11 bases between. The CDR3 DNA reads as TGTGCCAGCTCCCCCGGGGGTCACGAGCAGTACTTC. Protein product: CASSPGGHEQYF.

V gene TRBV25-1 combines with J gene TRBJ1-2; tentatively, D is TRBD1 (5 bases). With 3 bases removed from V and 7 bases from J, the gap between germline ends came to 9 bases. The CDR3 covers 12 residues. Germline loops: CDR1 MGHDK, CDR2 SYGVNS. The CDR3 DNA sequence: TGTGCCAGCAGTGACGGGGCTATTGGCTACACCTTC. It translates to CASSDGAIGYTF.

Details on this clonotype: One base away lies a much larger clone, so this may be a sequencing read error. This chain joins TRBV18 and TRBJ2-3; D perhaps matches TRBD2 (5 bases). CDR1 and CDR2 (germline): KGHSH, LQKENI. The length of the CDR3 is 15 residues. The V and J ends lost 6 bases and 1 base respectively, with 14 bases between them. Here the CDR3 reads CASSRGNSRTDTQYF. CDR3 in DNA: TGTGCCAGCTCCCGAGGGAACAGCCGCACAGATACGCAGTATTTT.

The sample holds many counts of this clonotype. Here the CDR3 reads CASALGAFF. In nucleotides, the CDR3 is TGTGCCAGCGCCTTGGGAGCTTTCTTT. The chain links TRBV7-9 to TRBJ1-1, with unresolved D. The V end lost 8 bases, the J end lost 10 bases, and 8 bases lay between the germline ends. Germline CDR1 SEHNR, CDR2 FQNEAQ (reference sequence). This CDR3 region has 9 residues.

This clonotype was seen repeatedly, ten times or more. DNA for the CDR3: TGTGCCAGCAGCCAATGGGGCACTGAAGCTTTCTTT. Translation gives CASSQWGTEAFF. The chain carries TRBV3-1 and TRBJ1-1; D gene unclear. Trimming stripped 2 bases from V and 4 bases from J, with 5 bases between. Germline loops: CDR1 LGHDT, CDR2 YNNKEL (reference sequence). CDR3 size: 12 residues.